What follows are 10 T cell receptor beta chains derived from one specimen sequenced in a study of neurological immune-mediated disorders (dated by TCRdb to between 2018 and 2021). The protocol used for the library was 5' RACE. The instrument given in TCRdb is Illumina HiSeq 2500. The public reads were reprocessed in TCRdb via fastp at Q25 and MiXCR, keeping in-frame beta chains. Each CDR3 protein gets just one entry, which takes the most common genes and DNA from the rows behind it. A total of around 30,000 distinct CDR3 sequences appear in this sample, about 3.8% of them only once. The top ten constitute roughly 25% of the sample. The sequenced sample consisted of CD4+ T cells from blood. The receptors stem from a woman aged 40 to 49 in good health.

This clonotype was seen repeatedly, ten times or more. V is TRBV12-3 or TRBV12-4 and J is TRBJ2-7, with TRBD2 as a possible D gene (5 bases). Trimming took off 6 bases at V and 4 bases at J, with 13 bases between the two ends. This CDR3 spans 13 amino acids. The CDR3 loop is CASSPPSGYEQYF. Here the CDR3 DNA reads TGTGCCAGCAGCCCCCCATCGGGGTACGAGCAGTACTTC.

This clonotype has a count of ten or more. The CDR3 reads CASSEASANYGYTF. For the CDR3, the DNA is TGTGCCAGCAGTGAGGCCAGCGCTAACTATGGCTACACCTTC. The V gene is TRBV25-1, the J gene TRBJ1-2; D unclear. The CDR3 consists of 14 residues. Trimming removed 3 bases from V and 0 bases from J, with 8 bases in between. Germline V gives CDR1 MGHDK, CDR2 SYGVNS.

This clonotype has ten or more counts. V is TRBV11-2 and J is TRBJ2-1; D might be TRBD2 (6 bases). CDR1 and CDR2 (germline): SGHAT, FQNNGV. CDR3 size: 15 residues. The V gene lost 3 bases and the J gene lost 2 bases, with 11 bases spanning the gap. The CDR3 sequence: CASSLVGTPYNEQFF. In DNA, the CDR3 is TGTGCCAGCAGCTTGGTCGGGACTCCCTACAATGAGCAGTTCTTC.

This clonotype was recorded many times. The chain joins TRBV10-3 to TRBJ2-2; unclear D gene. Trimming took off 7 bases at V and 4 bases at J, with 10 bases between the two ends. Germline CDR1 ENHRY, CDR2 SYGVKD. The CDR3 sequence is 13 residues long. CDR3 bases: TGTGCCATCATGGGGAAGGCCACCGGGGAGCTGTTTTTT. As protein: CAIMGKATGELFF.

The table lists this clonotype with many counts. Here the CDR3 DNA reads TGTGCCAGCAGCTTAGAACGGGGATCACCCCTCCACTTT. Translated, it gives CASSLERGSPLHF. The chain combines TRBV11-2 with TRBJ1-6; D unresolved. Trimming took 0 bases from V and 10 from J, leaving 7 bases between them. This CDR3 comprises 13 residues. Looked up from germline, CDR1 is SGHAT and CDR2 is FQNNGV.

The chain uses TRBV29-1 and TRBJ1-5, with 8 bases matching TRBD1. Germline V gene sequence: CDR1 SQVTM, CDR2 ANQGSEA. CDR3 length: 14 amino acids. V was clipped by 4 bases and J by 2 bases; unmatched bases: 4. DNA for the CDR3: TGCAGCGTTGCAGAGACAGGGGGCAATCAGCCCCAGCATTTT. Translated: CSVAETGGNQPQHF.

This clonotype occurred many times. The rearrangement uses TRBV7-2 and TRBJ2-4, with D unclear. V shed 1 base and J shed 8 bases, with 12 bases lying between them. The CDR3 contains 14 residues. Germline V gene sequence: CDR1 SGHTA, CDR2 FQGNSA. In DNA, the CDR3 is TGTGCCAGCAGCTTAGGACCCTCGGTTGACATTCAGTACTTC. The encoded protein is CASSLGPSVDIQYF.

This clonotype was seen many times. This chain uses TRBV7-9 with TRBJ2-3; 9 bases agree with TRBD1. This CDR3 contains 16 residues. The V segment lost 3 bases and the J segment 7 bases; nucleotides outside the gene matches: 11. The germline V gene encodes CDR1 SEHNR and CDR2 FQNEAQ (reference sequence). CDR3 DNA: TGTGCCAGCAGCTTCGACGGGACAGGGCTCAGGAATACGCAGTATTTT. Protein: CASSFDGTGLRNTQYF.

This clonotype was seen many times. The chain couples TRBV18 to TRBJ1-4; D not resolved. V lost 4 bases and J 3 bases, leaving 3 bases between the germline ends. There are 12 residues in the CDR3. Germline V lookup: CDR1 KGHSH, CDR2 LQKENI. DNA for the CDR3: TGTGCCAGCTCACAGGCTAATGAAAAACTGTTTTTT. This codes for CASSQANEKLFF.

This clonotype occurred many times. The CDR3: CASTSGAENIQYF. The CDR3 DNA reads as TGTGCCAGCACCTCGGGTGCAGAAAACATTCAGTACTTC. The chain employs TRBV12-3 or TRBV12-4 and TRBJ2-4, with D uncertain. V was shortened by 7 bases and J by 5 bases, with 12 bases between the two germline ends. The CDR3 has 13 residues.